This TCR beta chain was recorded in a study of blood T cell repertoires in COVID-19. Study details: From T cells, B-cell-depleted T cells, or PBMCs came the material, which was cDNA or gDNA.

The CDR3 has 15 residues. V dropped 3 bases and J dropped 0; count of bases not matched to a gene: 5. In germline, CDR1 is MNHEY, CDR2 SVGAGI. The repertoire was sequenced with immunoSEQ multiplex PCR; TCRdb's copy has only in-frame clones and lacks some. The repertoire holds 210,000 or so clones, with roughly 88% as singletons. The chain is built from TRBV6-5 and TRBJ2-7; 7 bases fit TRBD2. The clonotype comes from a woman aged 35 to 49 who had recovered from COVID-19. The sample was peripheral blood. CDR3 region: CASSYSGGGSYEQYF. CDR3 nucleotide sequence: TGTGCCAGCAGTTATTCCGGCGGGGGCTCCTACGAGCAGTACTTC.